Listed here are 7 T cell receptor beta chains from one sample, sequenced in a study of T cell repertoires in cytomegalovirus infection (dated by TCRdb to the late 2010s). The instrument given in TCRdb is Illumina HiSeq 1500. TCRdb reanalyzed the raw reads on its own, using fastp at Q25 for trimming and MiXCR for clone calling, and kept in-frame beta chains. Here each entry gathers all rows of one CDR3 protein and keeps the most common genes and DNA. Here the sample has about 260,000 distinct CDR3 sequences; approximately 10% occur a single time. The ten largest clonotypes hold roughly 16% of the sample. Sequenced sample: PBMCs. The receptors were gathered from a human donor in good health (CMV status not recorded). Some clones in this sample may be carry-over from other donors' samples.

This clonotype was observed many times. The chain uses TRBV7-8 and TRBJ1-2, with a tentative D call TRBD1 (5 bases). Germline lookup yields CDR1 SGHVS and CDR2 FQNEAQ. There are 14 residues in the CDR3. V was trimmed by 5 bases and J by 5 bases, leaving 15 bases between them. This chain's CDR3 is CASSPGRREYGYTF. The CDR3 DNA follows: TGTGCCAGCAGCCCGGGACGTCGGGAGTATGGCTACACCTTC.

The chain is built from TRBV20-1 and TRBJ2-4; no clear D gene. V was trimmed by 3 bases and J by 3 bases, leaving 9 bases between them. The CDR3 spans 13 residues. The germline V gene encodes CDR1 DFQATT and CDR2 SNEGSKA (reference sequence). The CDR3 bases are TGCAGTGCTAGTACAGTCGTCAAAAACATTCAGTACTTC. It specifies CSASTVVKNIQYF.

This clonotype showed up just a few times. The chain uses TRBV7-2 and TRBJ2-7, with D possibly being TRBD1 (6 bases). The ends were cut back, 6 bases at V and 0 bases at J, with 12 bases in the middle. Germline V gives CDR1 SGHTA, CDR2 FQGNSA. The CDR3 has 14 residues. The CDR3 DNA reads TGTGCCAGCAGTCCACAGGGCTTCTCCTACGAGCAGTACTTC. Translated: CASSPQGFSYEQYF.

This rearrangement joins TRBV28 to TRBJ1-5; tentatively, D is TRBD1 (5 bases). Germline values: CDR1 MDHEN, CDR2 SYDVKM. The CDR3 runs 18 residues. V was cut by 6 bases and J by 0 bases, with 21 bases left in between. The CDR3 nucleotides are TGTGCCAGCAGGCTACCCGGGACCTTGGTACTTAGCAATCAGCCCCAGCATTTT. Protein product: CASRLPGTLVLSNQPQHF.

This clonotype was seen repeatedly, ten times or more. The V gene is TRBV7-2, the J gene TRBJ1-1; 11 nucleotides align to TRBD1. This CDR3 region has 16 residues. Germline values: CDR1 SGHTA, CDR2 FQGNSA. Trimming took 5 bases from V and 1 from J; bases not matched to a gene: 6. The CDR3, as DNA: TGTGCCAGCAGCGGGACAGGGGGAAACCCGAACACTGAAGCTTTCTTT. As protein: CASSGTGGNPNTEAFF.

This clonotype has at least ten counts. This chain uses TRBV7-2 with TRBJ1-5; 9 nucleotides agree with TRBD1. The junction had 2 bases not matched to a gene; V was cut back by 1 base and J by 1 base. The germline V gene encodes CDR1 SGHTA and CDR2 FQGNSA. The CDR3 length is 16 residues. The CDR3 DNA sequence: TGTGCCAGCAGCTTAGGGGACAGGGTGAGCAATCAGCCCCAGCATTTT. It encodes CASSLGDRVSNQPQHF.

This clonotype has just a few counts. This chain connects TRBV7-2 to TRBJ2-7, with 7 bases matching TRBD2. Unmatched junction bases numbered 8, after V lost 5 bases and J lost 1 base. Germline assignment: CDR1 SGHTA and CDR2 FQGNSA. This CDR3 spans 15 amino acids. The DNA for the CDR3 is TGTGCCAGCAGCCCTCGGGGACTATCGTCCTACGAGCAGTACTTC. Protein product: CASSPRGLSSYEQYF.